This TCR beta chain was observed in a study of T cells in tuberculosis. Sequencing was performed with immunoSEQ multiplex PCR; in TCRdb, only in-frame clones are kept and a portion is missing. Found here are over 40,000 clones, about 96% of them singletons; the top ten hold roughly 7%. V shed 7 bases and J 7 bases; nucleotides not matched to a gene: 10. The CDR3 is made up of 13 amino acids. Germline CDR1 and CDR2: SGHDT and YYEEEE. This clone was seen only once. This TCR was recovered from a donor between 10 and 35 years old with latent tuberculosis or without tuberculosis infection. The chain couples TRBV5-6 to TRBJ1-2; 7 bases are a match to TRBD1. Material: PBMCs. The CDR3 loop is CASATGRVRGYTF. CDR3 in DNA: TGTGCCAGCGCGACAGGGCGGGTTCGTGGCTACACCTTC.